The text below deals with one T cell receptor beta chain. Its antigen is not known. Trimming took 5 bases from V and 4 from J; bases not matched to a gene: 3. The CDR3 has 13 residues. Germline loops: CDR1 MNHEY, CDR2 SVGEGT. Random hexamers were used to reverse transcribe about 0.5 to 1 ug of RNA. It was immunoSEQ multiplex PCR that amplified TCR beta CDR3 across 54 Vbeta and 13 Jbeta. TCRdb ran MiXCR on the immunoSEQ multiplex PCR reads and lists one entry per CDR3 protein. The sample has approximately 100,000 distinct CDR3 sequences; about nine tenths are singletons. The sample is drawn from a study of CD8 T cells in Susac syndrome. CD8+ and CD4+ blood T cells underwent TCR beta sequencing. Healthy donors acted as controls, with matching for age and sex. Overall study results and limits: The study conceded that its TCR sequencing and HLA analysis involved relatively few individuals.

The receptor was isolated from a human donor in good health. The J gene is TRBJ2-5, the V gene TRBV6-2 or TRBV6-3, with TRBD1 matching 8 bases. Sequenced input: CD4+ T cells from PBMCs. The CDR3 region is CASSLQGGETQYF. The DNA for the CDR3 is TGTGCCAGCAGTCTACAGGGGGGAGAGACCCAGTACTTC.